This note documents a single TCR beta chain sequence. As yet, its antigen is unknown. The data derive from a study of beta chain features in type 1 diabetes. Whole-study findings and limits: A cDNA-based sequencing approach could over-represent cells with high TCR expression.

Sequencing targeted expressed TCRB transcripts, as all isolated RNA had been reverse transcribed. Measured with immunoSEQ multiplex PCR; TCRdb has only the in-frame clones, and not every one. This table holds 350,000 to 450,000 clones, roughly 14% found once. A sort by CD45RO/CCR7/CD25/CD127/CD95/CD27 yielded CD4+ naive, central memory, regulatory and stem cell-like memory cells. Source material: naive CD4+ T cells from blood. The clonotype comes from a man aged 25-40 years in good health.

DNA for the CDR3: TGCGCCAGCAGTGGTCAGTACCAAGAGACCCAGTACTTC. As protein: CASSGQYQETQYF. The rearrangement uses TRBV10-1 and TRBJ2-5; no clear D. Trimming removed 4 bases at V and 0 bases at J, with 6 bases between. Germline loops: CDR1 WNHNN, CDR2 SYGVQD (reference sequence). The CDR3 runs 13 residues.